Listed below are T cell receptor beta chains from one sample, sequenced in a study of T cells in Graves' hyperthyroidism and ophthalmopathy. TCRdb itself ran the multiplex PCR reads through MiXCR, one entry per CDR3 protein. The table includes fewer than 300,000 distinct CDR3 sequences, roughly 15% detected once. Sequencing was done on a sample of blood. These receptor sequences come from a woman aged 50 to 65 with Graves' hyperthyroidism that later progressed to Graves' ophthalmopathy. The conserved cysteine and the conserved F or W are not part of the CDR3 here. D genes are given only for firm matches.

ASRTKWTGGEYEQY	TRBV28	TRBD1	TRBJ2-7
ASTFSGRRHEQY	TRBV6-2/TRBV6-3	TRBD2	TRBJ2-7
ASSSPGQVGRGYT	TRBV27	-	TRBJ1-2
ASRHGVREKLF	TRBV14	-	TRBJ1-4
SARSMTLRGRRDNEQF	TRBV20-1	-	TRBJ2-1
ASSQGTGGDIQY	TRBV3-1	TRBD1	TRBJ2-4
ASSYPLPGGIDTQY	TRBV6-2/TRBV6-3	TRBD2	TRBJ2-3
ASSYRRTSGAGGELF	TRBV6-5	TRBD2	TRBJ2-2
ASSWGREGGYT	TRBV27	-	TRBJ1-2
ASSPETGGYT	TRBV28	-	TRBJ1-2
ASSLQGAKYGYT	TRBV6-1	TRBD1	TRBJ1-2
ASSQQGAVSNEQF	TRBV19	TRBD1	TRBJ2-1
ASIPDGPISGNTIY	TRBV28	-	TRBJ1-3
ASRTSGSRNEQF	TRBV19	TRBD2	TRBJ2-1
ASSLKAGTDTQY	TRBV27	-	TRBJ2-3
ASSLGTGWDQPQH	TRBV27	TRBD1	TRBJ1-5
SARPLLLAGKNYEQY	TRBV20-1	TRBD2	TRBJ2-7
ASSQQTSLPVWHVAKNIQY	TRBV4-1	-	TRBJ2-4
ASSYRDTYSTDTQY	TRBV18	-	TRBJ2-3
ASRVGTGGKGSNQPQH	TRBV28	TRBD1	TRBJ1-5
ASSQPHQGSGYT	TRBV4-2	-	TRBJ1-2
ASSGQGGDEKLF	TRBV10-2	TRBD1	TRBJ1-4
ASSLKRFEGNTEAF	TRBV11-2	-	TRBJ1-1
ASSLDFRNTIY	TRBV5-1	-	TRBJ1-3
SARPRADFYNEQF	TRBV20-1	-	TRBJ2-1
SAKAGGRGNEQF	TRBV20-1	TRBD2	TRBJ2-1
ASSQDGPSRVYEQY	TRBV14	-	TRBJ2-7